Listed here are 10 T cell receptor beta chains from one sample, sequenced in a study of CXCR3-negative and CXCR3-positive naive CD8 T cells. Preparation of TRB cDNA libraries relied on 5' RACE carrying UMI labels. Following a re-call of the 5' RACE reads, TCRdb has one entry per CDR3 protein and lacks DNA. Its table lists 55,000 to 65,000 distinct CDR3 sequences. Input material: naive CXCR3- CD8+ T cells from blood. Subset noted: CD45RO-CCR7+CD27+CD95- naive CD8+ T cells lacking CXCR3 (TNR3-). All receptors derive from a human donor in good health. Some clones in this sample may be carry-over from other donors' samples.

This chain connects TRBV28 to TRBJ1-2; absent DNA, TCRdb's TRBD1 call cannot be checked. Germline V CDR1 and CDR2: MDHEN, SYDVKM. The CDR3 sequence is 12 residues long. Here the CDR3 reads CASSFRDYGYTF.

The chain carries TRBV7-6 and TRBJ1-2; the D call of TRBD1 rests on TCRdb alone, since no DNA is present to check it. The germline gives CDR1 SGHVS, CDR2 FNYEAQ. The CDR3 loop spans 13 amino acids. CDR3 residues: CASSLTGSYGYTF. The full variable domain, completed using reference TRBV7-6 and TRBJ1-2, is GAGVSQSPRYKVTKRGQDVALRCDPISGHVSLYWYRQALGQGPEFLTYFNYEAQQDKSGLPNDRFSAERPEGSISTLTIQRTEQRDSAMYRCASSLTGSYGYTFGSGTRLTVV.

This chain joins TRBV11-2 and TRBJ2-7; TCRdb designates TRBD2, a call that cannot be tested without DNA. Per the germline V gene, CDR1 is SGHAT and CDR2 is FQNNGV. CDR3 length: 15 residues. CDR3 sequence: CASSLVLAGVDEQYF.

CDR3 protein: CASSYYGQGGTNEQFF. The chain has TRBV6-2 or TRBV6-3 and TRBJ2-1; the TCRdb D gene call, TRBD1, has no DNA to confirm it. The V gene's germline CDR1 is MNHEY and CDR2 SVGEGT. The CDR3 length is 16 residues.

The genes are TRBV28 and TRBJ2-3; TCRdb's assignment of TRBD1 cannot be checked, as there is no DNA. The CDR3 extends over 16 amino acids. Germline values: CDR1 MDHEN, CDR2 SYDVKM. This CDR3 is CASSLDGRNSTDTQYF.

The V call is TRBV7-9, the J call TRBJ1-4; TCRdb proposes TRBD1, but this gene call is untestable without DNA. The CDR3 covers 14 residues. Germline V CDR1 and CDR2: SEHNR, FQNEAQ (reference sequence). Here the CDR3 reads CASSLTGSDEKLFF.

The chain carries TRBV27 and TRBJ1-1; TCRdb's assignment of TRBD1 cannot be checked, as there is no DNA. Germline CDR1 reads MNHEY; CDR2 reads SMNVEV (reference sequence). The CDR3 has 13 amino acids. CDR3 protein: CASSSQGVAEAFF.

The chain uses TRBV6-5 and TRBJ1-2; the TRBD1 assignment by TCRdb is unverifiable without DNA. CDR3 size: 14 residues. The germline gives CDR1 MNHEY, CDR2 SVGAGI. CDR3 amino acids: CASSYGGLVYGYTF.

The chain recombines TRBV6-5 with TRBJ2-5; TCRdb returns TRBD2, unconfirmable since there is no DNA. This CDR3 spans 15 amino acids. CDR1 is MNHEY and CDR2 is SVGAGI in the germline V gene. The CDR3 here is CASSYSGLAEETQYF.

The CDR3 spells CASSPLAGESIAETQYF. V is TRBV12-3 or TRBV12-4 and J is TRBJ2-5; the TCRdb call, TRBD2, lacks DNA for checking. The CDR3 is 17 residues long.